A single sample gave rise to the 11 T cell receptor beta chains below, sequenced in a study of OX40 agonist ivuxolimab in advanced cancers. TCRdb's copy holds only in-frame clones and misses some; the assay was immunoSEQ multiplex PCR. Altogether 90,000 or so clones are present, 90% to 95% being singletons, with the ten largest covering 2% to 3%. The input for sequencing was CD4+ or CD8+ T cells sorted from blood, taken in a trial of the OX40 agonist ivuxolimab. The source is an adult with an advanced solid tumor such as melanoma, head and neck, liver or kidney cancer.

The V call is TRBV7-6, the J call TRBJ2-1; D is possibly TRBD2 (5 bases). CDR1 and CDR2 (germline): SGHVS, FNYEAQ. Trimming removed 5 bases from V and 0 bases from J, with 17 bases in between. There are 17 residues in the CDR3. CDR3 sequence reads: CASSQPQPRGSYNEQFF. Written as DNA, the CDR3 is TGTGCCAGCAGCCAACCGCAACCCCGGGGCTCCTACAATGAGCAGTTCTTC.

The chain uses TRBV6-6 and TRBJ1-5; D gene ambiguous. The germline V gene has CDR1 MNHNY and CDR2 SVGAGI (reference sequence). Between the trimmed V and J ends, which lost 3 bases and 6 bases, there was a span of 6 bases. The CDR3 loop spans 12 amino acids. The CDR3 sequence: CASSYEGQPQHF. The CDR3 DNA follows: TGTGCCAGCAGTTATGAGGGTCAGCCCCAGCATTTT.

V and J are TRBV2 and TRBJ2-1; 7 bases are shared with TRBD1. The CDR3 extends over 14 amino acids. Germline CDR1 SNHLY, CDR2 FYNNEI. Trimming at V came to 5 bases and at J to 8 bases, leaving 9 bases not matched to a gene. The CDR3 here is CASSQGDSIYEQFF. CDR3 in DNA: TGTGCCAGCAGTCAAGGGGACAGTATCTATGAGCAGTTCTTC.

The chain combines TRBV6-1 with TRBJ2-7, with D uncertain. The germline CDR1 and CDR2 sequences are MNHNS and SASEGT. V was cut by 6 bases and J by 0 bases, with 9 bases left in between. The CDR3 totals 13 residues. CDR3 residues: CASSPLGSYEQYF. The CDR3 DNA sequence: TGTGCCAGCAGCCCCCTGGGCTCCTACGAGCAGTACTTC.

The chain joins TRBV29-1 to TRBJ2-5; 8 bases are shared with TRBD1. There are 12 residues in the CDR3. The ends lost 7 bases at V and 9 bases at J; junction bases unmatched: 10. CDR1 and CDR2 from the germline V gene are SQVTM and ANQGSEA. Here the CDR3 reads CSADRGRNAQYF. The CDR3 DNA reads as TGCAGCGCCGACAGGGGTCGCAATGCCCAGTACTTC.

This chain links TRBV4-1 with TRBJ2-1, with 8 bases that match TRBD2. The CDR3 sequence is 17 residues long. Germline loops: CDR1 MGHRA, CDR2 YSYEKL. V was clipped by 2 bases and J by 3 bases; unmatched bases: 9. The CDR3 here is CASSQSVAGIRYNEQFF. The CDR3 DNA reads TGCGCCAGCAGCCAAAGTGTAGCGGGGATTCGCTACAATGAGCAGTTCTTC.

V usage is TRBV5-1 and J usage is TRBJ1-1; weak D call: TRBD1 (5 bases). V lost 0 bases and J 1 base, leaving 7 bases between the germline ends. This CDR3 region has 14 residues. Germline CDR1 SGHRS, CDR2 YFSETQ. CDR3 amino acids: CASSLDRPNTEAFF. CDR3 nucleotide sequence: TGCGCCAGCAGCTTGGACAGGCCGAACACTGAAGCTTTCTTT.

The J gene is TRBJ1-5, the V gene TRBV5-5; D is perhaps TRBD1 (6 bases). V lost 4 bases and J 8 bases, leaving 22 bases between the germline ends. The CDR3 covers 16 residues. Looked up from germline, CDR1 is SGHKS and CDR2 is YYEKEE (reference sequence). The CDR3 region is CASSLGGRQVNEPQHF. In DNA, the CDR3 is TGTGCCAGCAGCCTGGGGGGCCGACAAGTTAATGAGCCCCAGCATTTT.

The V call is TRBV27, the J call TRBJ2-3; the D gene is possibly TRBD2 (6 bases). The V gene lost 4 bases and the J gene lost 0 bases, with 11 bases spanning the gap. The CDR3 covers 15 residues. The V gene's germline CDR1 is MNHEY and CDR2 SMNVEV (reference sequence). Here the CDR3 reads CASSSGRPSTDTQYF. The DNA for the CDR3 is TGTGCCAGCAGTTCCGGGAGACCAAGCACAGATACGCAGTATTTT.

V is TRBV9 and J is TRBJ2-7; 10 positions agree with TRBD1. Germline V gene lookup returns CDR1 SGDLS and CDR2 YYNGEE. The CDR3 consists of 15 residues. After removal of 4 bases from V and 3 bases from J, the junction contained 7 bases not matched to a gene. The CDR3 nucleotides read TGTGCCAGCAGCCCTCTGGGACAGGGGATCTACGAGCAGTACTTC. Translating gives CASSPLGQGIYEQYF.

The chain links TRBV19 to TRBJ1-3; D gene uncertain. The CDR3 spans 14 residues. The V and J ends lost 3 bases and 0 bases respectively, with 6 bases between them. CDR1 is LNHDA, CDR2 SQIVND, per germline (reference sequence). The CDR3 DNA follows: TGTGCCAGTAGTATGCAAGTCTCTGGAAACACCATATATTTT. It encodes CASSMQVSGNTIYF.